Shown below are 12 T cell receptor beta chains from a single sample sequenced in a study of regulatory T cells in long-lasting Graves disease. Regarding time point: persistent/refractory GD, antithyroid drugs over 5 years with positive TRAb. From PBMCs, RNA was extracted and then used to make the TCR library. Library construction for TCR beta used iRepertoire HTBI primers and Arm-PCR of CDR3 regions. MiXCR, run by TCRdb on the multiplex PCR reads, gives a single entry per CDR3 protein. Of hundreds of thousands of distinct CDR3 sequences listed, about 19% are singletons. The sample was peripheral blood mononuclear cells (PBMCs), taken when the disease was refractory, from a patient treated with antithyroid drugs. All receptors come from a female donor with Graves disease.

This clonotype was counted between two and nine times. The chain uses TRBV19 and TRBJ1-6; TRBD1 might be the D (6 bases). This CDR3 is 14 amino acids long. Germline CDR1 LNHDA, CDR2 SQIVND (reference sequence). The V and J ends lost 3 bases and 10 bases respectively, with 13 bases between them. This CDR3 is CASSITGWESPLHF. DNA of the CDR3: TGTGCCAGTAGTATTACAGGGTGGGAATCACCCCTCCACTTT. Drawing the rest from reference TRBV19 and TRBJ1-6, the complete variable domain is DGGITQSPKYLFRKEGQNVTLSCEQNLNHDAMYWYRQDPGQGLRLIYYSQIVNDFQKGDIAEGYSVSREKKESFPLTVTSAQKNPTAFYLCASSITGWESPLHFGNGTRLTVT.

This clonotype was recorded at least ten times. This chain uses TRBV11-2 with TRBJ1-5; 7 bases map to TRBD1. The length of the CDR3 is 15 residues. J was trimmed by 5 bases and V by 5 bases; bases with no gene match: 9. In germline, CDR1 is SGHAT, CDR2 FQNNGV. For the CDR3, the DNA is TGTGCCAGCAGCCGTTATCAGGGGGGGGATCAGCCCCAGCATTTT. Translating it yields CASSRYQGGDQPQHF.

This clonotype was seen only a few times. The chain uses TRBV20-1 and TRBJ2-1; no clear D. CDR3 length: 14 residues. Germline V gene sequence: CDR1 DFQATT, CDR2 SNEGSKA (reference sequence). Trimming took off 6 bases at V and 0 bases at J, with 12 bases between the two ends. The CDR3, as DNA: TGCAGTGCAAAAGAGCGACGCTCCTACAATGAGCAGTTCTTC. As protein: CSAKERRSYNEQFF.

Many counts were recorded for this clonotype. The chain recombines TRBV11-2 with TRBJ2-7, with D possibly TRBD1 on 5 matching bases. Per germline, CDR1 SGHAT and CDR2 FQNNGV. The V gene lost 4 bases and the J gene lost 1 base, with 11 bases spanning the gap. The CDR3 extends over 14 amino acids. This CDR3 reads CASSSLSGSYEQYF. CDR3 DNA sequence: TGTGCCAGCAGCTCTCTCTCAGGGTCCTACGAGCAGTACTTC. Drawing the rest from reference TRBV11-2 and TRBJ2-7, the complete variable domain is EAGVAQSPRYKIIEKRQSVAFWCNPISGHATLYWYQQILGQGPKLLIQFQNNGVVDDSQLPKDRFSAERLKGVDSTLKIQPAKLEDSAVYLCASSSLSGSYEQYFGPGTRLTVT.

This rearrangement joins TRBV24-1 to TRBJ2-1, with TRBD2 matching over 8 bases. V lost 0 bases, J lost 0 bases, and 6 bases stayed unmatched. This CDR3 has 18 residues. The germline V gene encodes CDR1 KGHDR and CDR2 SFDVKD. CDR3 DNA: TGTGCCACCAGTGATTTGCGGGCTAGCGGGTACTCCTACAATGAGCAGTTCTTC. Translating it yields CATSDLRASGYSYNEQFF.

The CDR3 spells CSARFPGTGHSEQYF. For the CDR3, the DNA is TGCAGTGCTAGATTCCCCGGGACAGGGCACAGCGAGCAGTACTTC. The rearrangement joins TRBV20-1 to TRBJ2-7, with 9 positions matching TRBD1. V lost 2 bases and J lost 6; bases outside the gene matches: 11. CDR3 length equals 15 residues. Germline assignment: CDR1 DFQATT and CDR2 SNEGSKA (reference sequence).

This sequence joins TRBV18 and TRBJ1-1; D not certain. The CDR3 contains 13 residues. Trimming removed 5 bases from V and 2 bases from J, with 9 bases in between. Germline CDR1 KGHSH, CDR2 LQKENI. Here the CDR3 DNA reads TGTGCCAGCTCAACCCGGATCAACACTGAAGCTTTCTTT. Its translation: CASSTRINTEAFF.

This clonotype was counted between two and nine times. This rearrangement joins TRBV3-1 to TRBJ2-7; D might be TRBD2 (6 bases). V lost 4 bases and J 6 bases, leaving 10 bases between the germline ends. CDR1 and CDR2 (germline): LGHDT, YNNKEL (reference sequence). The CDR3 spans 12 residues. CDR3 residues: CASSLGLVEQYF. CDR3 nucleotides: TGTGCCAGCAGCCTGGGACTGGTCGAGCAGTACTTC.

This clonotype has only a few counts. The chain employs TRBV12-3 or TRBV12-4 and TRBJ1-2; D ambiguous. The CDR3 has 15 residues. Trimming left V 7 bases short and J 8 bases short, with 23 bases between. The CDR3 bases are TGTGCCAGCACCGCCCTGGGCAGCGAGATTTCCGGCTACACCTTC. This encodes CASTALGSEISGYTF.

This clonotype was seen more than once but under ten times. The CDR3 sequence: CASSSGQGPEKLFF. CDR3 in DNA: TGTGCCAGTAGCTCAGGACAGGGCCCTGAAAAACTGTTTTTT. The rearrangement uses TRBV19 and TRBJ1-4; 8 bases map to TRBD1. V lost 6 bases, J lost 7 bases, and 7 bases stayed unmatched. Germline CDR1 and CDR2: LNHDA and SQIVND (reference sequence). CDR3 length equals 14 residues.

The table lists this clonotype with many counts. J is TRBJ1-2 and V is TRBV7-9, with 8 bases matching TRBD1. V trimming: 1 base; J trimming: 5 bases; junction bases outside the gene matches: 3. CDR3 length equals 14 residues. Germline loops: CDR1 SEHNR, CDR2 FQNEAQ (reference sequence). CDR3 in DNA: TGTGCCAGCAGCTTAGGAGACAGGGGATATGGCTACACCTTC. Amino acids: CASSLGDRGYGYTF.

This clonotype occurred many times. The chain is built from TRBV7-2 and TRBJ1-6; D not certain. The CDR3 extends over 12 amino acids. Germline V gene sequence: CDR1 SGHTA, CDR2 FQGNSA. Trimming cost V 5 bases and J 6 bases, with 5 bases left between them. CDR3 coding DNA: TGTGCCAGCAGCCACCCTAATTCACCCCTCCACTTT. Its protein product is CASSHPNSPLHF.